This is a list of T cell receptor beta chains from one sample in a study of blood T cell repertoires in COVID-19. The repertoire was sequenced with immunoSEQ multiplex PCR; TCRdb's copy has only in-frame clones and lacks some. The table has about 200,000 clones, approximately 91% seen once. The material sequenced was peripheral blood. The origin of the receptors is a young man with active or convalescent COVID-19. Both conserved end residues are trimmed from each CDR3. Each record gives: V gene, D gene, CDR3 protein. A D gene is named only where the DNA matches it firmly.

V: TRBV9; D: TRBD2; CDR3: ASSDGTSGVETQY
V: TRBV20-1; D: TRBD2; CDR3: SASFAGGPQETQY
V: TRBV30; D: .; CDR3: AWSGGEHSPLH
V: TRBV7-9; D: TRBD2; CDR3: ASSSRIDSGARTDTQY
V: TRBV5-6; D: .; CDR3: ASSLGGYNSPLH
V: TRBV27; D: .; CDR3: ASSPDRWFEKLF
V: TRBV7-9; D: .; CDR3: AIEIRARDSPLH
V: TRBV6-1; D: .; CDR3: ASSEGQVNYGYT
V: TRBV19; D: TRBD1; CDR3: ATSGTGETQY
V: TRBV30; D: TRBD1; CDR3: AWSAGTGAFCF
V: TRBV4-3; D: .; CDR3: ASSQGGRGDNEQF
V: TRBV4-1; D: TRBD1; CDR3: ASSQDLGGTGAYEQY
V: TRBV7-9; D: .; CDR3: ASSLGLNPSYEQY
V: TRBV7-3; D: .; CDR3: ASSLSGFSSPLH
V: TRBV15; D: .; CDR3: ATSRPRGRNPDVNYGYT
V: TRBV3-1/TRBV3-2; D: .; CDR3: ASSRPQHNEAF
V: TRBV11-2; D: .; CDR3: ASSPASNYGYT
V: TRBV30; D: .; CDR3: AWSVQGYEQY
V: TRBV29-1; D: .; CDR3: SVFKGSTGEKLF
V: TRBV2; D: TRBD1; CDR3: ASRRQGPSNQPQH
V: TRBV7-3; D: TRBD1; CDR3: ASSTNSRGPLNTEAF
V: TRBV3-1/TRBV3-2; D: .; CDR3: ASSQGGSVSEQF
V: TRBV4-1; D: TRBD2; CDR3: ASSQVYSLAGAGELF
V: TRBV5-6; D: TRBD1; CDR3: ASSLWTGVYYGYT